This entry features one T cell receptor (beta chain) sequence. CDR1 is ENHRY and CDR2 is SYGVKD in the germline V gene. V gave up 5 bases and J gave up 0 bases; unmatched junction bases: 4. The CDR3 contains 17 residues. Clones were read by immunoSEQ multiplex PCR, and TCRdb kept only the in-frame ones, dropping some. This repertoire shows 200,000 to 250,000 clones, about 93% found once; its top ten account for over 0.95%. This entry is derived from a study of T cell responses to AZD1222 COVID-19 vaccine. The sample in question was peripheral blood, obtained on day 0 of MenACWY control vaccination. This sequence joins TRBV10-3 and TRBJ2-5, with 15 bases fitting TRBD2. This receptor was obtained from an adult in good health. The CDR3 region is CAISSGTSGGYQETQYF. CDR3 DNA sequence: TGTGCCATCAGTTCCGGGACTAGCGGGGGGTACCAAGAGACCCAGTACTTC.